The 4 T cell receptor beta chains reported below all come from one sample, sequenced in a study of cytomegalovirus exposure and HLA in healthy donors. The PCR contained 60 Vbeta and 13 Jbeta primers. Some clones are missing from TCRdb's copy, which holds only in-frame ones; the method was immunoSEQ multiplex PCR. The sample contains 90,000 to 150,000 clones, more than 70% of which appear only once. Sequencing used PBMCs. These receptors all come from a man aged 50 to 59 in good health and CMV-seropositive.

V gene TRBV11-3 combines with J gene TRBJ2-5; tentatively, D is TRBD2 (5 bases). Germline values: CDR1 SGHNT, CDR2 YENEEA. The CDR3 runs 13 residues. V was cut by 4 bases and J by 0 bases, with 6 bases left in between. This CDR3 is CASSSRDQETQYF. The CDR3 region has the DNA TGTGCCAGCAGCTCGCGGGACCAAGAGACCCAGTACTTC.

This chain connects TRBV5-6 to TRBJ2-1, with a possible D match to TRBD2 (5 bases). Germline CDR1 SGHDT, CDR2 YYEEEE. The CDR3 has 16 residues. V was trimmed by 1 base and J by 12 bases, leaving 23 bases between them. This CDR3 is CASSLLPDFYNERQFF. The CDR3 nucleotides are TGTGCCAGCAGCTTGCTGCCGGACTTCTACAATGAGCGGCAGTTCTTC.

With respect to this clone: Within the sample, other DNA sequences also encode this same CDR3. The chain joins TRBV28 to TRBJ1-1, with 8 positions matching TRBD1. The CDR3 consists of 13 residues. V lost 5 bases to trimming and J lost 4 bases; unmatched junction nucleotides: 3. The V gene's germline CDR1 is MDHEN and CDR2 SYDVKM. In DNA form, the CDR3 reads TGTGCCAGCAGTCCCGGACAGGGCACTGAAGCTTTCTTT. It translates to CASSPGQGTEAFF.

CDR3 DNA sequence: TGTGCCAGCAGCCGAGAACCAACGAACACCGGGGAGCTGTTTTTT. It specifies CASSREPTNTGELFF. This sequence joins TRBV7-2 and TRBJ2-2; no firm D call. The CDR3 runs to 15 residues. Trimming took 5 bases from V and 0 from J, leaving 10 bases between them. Germline values: CDR1 SGHTA, CDR2 FQGNSA. The whole variable domain, remainder taken from reference TRBV7-2 and TRBJ2-2, is GAGVSQSPSNKVTEKGKDVELRCDPISGHTALYWYRQSLGQGLEFLIYFQGNSAPDKSGLPSDRFSAERTGGSVSTLTIQRTQQEDSAVYLCASSREPTNTGELFFGEGSRLTVL.